Sequencing of this TCR beta chain was carried out in a study of shared clonotypes between healthy human individuals. Whole-study results and caveats: Among the subsets, naive ones generally showed larger estimated richness than memory ones.

Measured with immunoSEQ multiplex PCR; TCRdb has only the in-frame clones, and not every one. Of over 850,000 clones listed, 70% to 80% are singletons. The table lists this clone with a count of one. Antigen specificity is unknown. Germline loops: CDR1 SGDLS, CDR2 YYNGEE. V was pared by 4 bases and J by 9 bases, with 20 bases between. The CDR3 has 15 amino acids. From CD4+ cells came CD45RA+ naive and CD45RA-negative memory subsets. The receptor's source is a young man in good health. Some clones in this sample may be carry-over from other donors' samples. The chain has TRBV9 and TRBJ1-3, with unresolved D. Sequenced sample: memory CD4+ T cells from PBMCs. Noted subset: CD45RA-negative fraction. CDR3 loop: CASSPGIPGLGTIYF. The CDR3 DNA is TGTGCCAGCAGCCCCGGAATTCCTGGCCTCGGCACCATATATTTT.